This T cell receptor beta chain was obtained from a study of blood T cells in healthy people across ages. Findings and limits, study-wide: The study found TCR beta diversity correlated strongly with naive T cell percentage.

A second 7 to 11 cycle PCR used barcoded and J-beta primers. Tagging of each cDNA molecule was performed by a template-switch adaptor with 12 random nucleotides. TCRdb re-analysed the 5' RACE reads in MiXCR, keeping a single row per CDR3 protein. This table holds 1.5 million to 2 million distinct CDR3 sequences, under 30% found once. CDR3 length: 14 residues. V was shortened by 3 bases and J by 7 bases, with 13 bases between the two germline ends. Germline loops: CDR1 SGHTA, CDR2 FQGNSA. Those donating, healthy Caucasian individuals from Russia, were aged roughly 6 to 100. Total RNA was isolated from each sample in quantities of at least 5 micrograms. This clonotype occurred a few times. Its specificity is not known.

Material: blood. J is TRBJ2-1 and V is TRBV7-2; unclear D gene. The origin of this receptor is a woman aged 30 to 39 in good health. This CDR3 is CASSFRAGRNEQFF. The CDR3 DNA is TGTGCCAGCAGCTTTCGGGCAGGTAGGAATGAGCAGTTCTTC. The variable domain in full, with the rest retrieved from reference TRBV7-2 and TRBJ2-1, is GAGVSQSPSNKVTEKGKDVELRCDPISGHTALYWYRQSLGQGLEFLIYFQGNSAPDKSGLPSDRFSAERTGGSVSTLTIQRTQQEDSAVYLCASSFRAGRNEQFFGPGTRLTVL.